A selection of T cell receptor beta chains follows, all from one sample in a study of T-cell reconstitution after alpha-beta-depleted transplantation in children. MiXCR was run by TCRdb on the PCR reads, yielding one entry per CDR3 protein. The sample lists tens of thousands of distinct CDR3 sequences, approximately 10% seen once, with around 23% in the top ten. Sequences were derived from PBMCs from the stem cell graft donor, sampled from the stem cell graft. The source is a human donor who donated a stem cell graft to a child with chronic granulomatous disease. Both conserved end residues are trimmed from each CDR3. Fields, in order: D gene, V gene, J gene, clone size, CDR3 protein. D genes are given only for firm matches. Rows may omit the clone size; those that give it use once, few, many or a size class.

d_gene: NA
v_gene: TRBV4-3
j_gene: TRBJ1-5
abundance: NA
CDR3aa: AITRESNQPQH

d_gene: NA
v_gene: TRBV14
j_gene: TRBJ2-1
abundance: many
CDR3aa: ASSQVTGGAVNEQF

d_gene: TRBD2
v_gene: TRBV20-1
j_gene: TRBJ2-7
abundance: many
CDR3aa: SAPGLAVSSYEQY

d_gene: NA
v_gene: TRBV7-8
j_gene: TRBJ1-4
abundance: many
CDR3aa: ASNPLGGGEKLF

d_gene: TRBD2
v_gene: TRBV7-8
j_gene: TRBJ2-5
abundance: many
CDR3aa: ASSSVAGGSQETQY

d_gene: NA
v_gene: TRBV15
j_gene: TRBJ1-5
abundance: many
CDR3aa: ATSREWLSNQPQH

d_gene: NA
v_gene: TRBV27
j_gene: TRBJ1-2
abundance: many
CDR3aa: ASSLSGDGYT

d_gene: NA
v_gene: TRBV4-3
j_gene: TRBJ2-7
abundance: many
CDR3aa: ASSQVTGRGNEQY

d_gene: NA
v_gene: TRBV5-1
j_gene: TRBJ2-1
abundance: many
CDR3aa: ASSLDGISYNEQF

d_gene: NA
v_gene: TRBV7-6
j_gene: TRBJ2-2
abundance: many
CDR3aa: ASSLLGGRTGELF

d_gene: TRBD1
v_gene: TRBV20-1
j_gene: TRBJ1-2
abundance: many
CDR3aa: SASGVTGKYGYT

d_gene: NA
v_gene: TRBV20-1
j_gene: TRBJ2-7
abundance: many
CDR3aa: SARDLTTYEQY

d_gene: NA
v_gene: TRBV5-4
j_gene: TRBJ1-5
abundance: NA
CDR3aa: ASGSAGDQPQH

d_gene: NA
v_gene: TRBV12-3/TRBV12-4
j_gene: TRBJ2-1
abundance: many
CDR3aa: ASSLYRGALVNEQF

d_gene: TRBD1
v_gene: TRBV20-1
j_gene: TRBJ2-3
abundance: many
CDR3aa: SAKLLDRGPTDTQY

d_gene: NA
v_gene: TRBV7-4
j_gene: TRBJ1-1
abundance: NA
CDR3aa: ASSLGGTNTEAF

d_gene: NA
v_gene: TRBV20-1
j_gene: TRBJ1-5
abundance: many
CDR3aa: SAAGLVLLQPQH

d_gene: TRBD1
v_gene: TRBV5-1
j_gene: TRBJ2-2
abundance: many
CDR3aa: ASSGQGRTGELF

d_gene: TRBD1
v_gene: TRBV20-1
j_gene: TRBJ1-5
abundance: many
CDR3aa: SAREGQASMVRQPQH

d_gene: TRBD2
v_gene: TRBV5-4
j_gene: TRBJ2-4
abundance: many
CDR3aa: ASTFRPVAGGLKTDIQY

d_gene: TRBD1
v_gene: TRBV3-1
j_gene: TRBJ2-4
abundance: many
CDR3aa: ASTPDRGRLAKNIQY

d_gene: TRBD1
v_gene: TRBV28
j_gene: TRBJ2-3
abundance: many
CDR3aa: AVQGAPPENTQY

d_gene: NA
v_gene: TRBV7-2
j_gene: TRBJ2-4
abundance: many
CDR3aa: ASSLGPRVAKNIQY

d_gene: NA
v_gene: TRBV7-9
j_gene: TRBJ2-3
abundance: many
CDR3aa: ASSFRGDTQY

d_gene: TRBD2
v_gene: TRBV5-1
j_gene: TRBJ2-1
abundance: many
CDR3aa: ASTLSSGGQEVEQF

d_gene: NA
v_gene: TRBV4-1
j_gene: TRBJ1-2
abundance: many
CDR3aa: ASSQIIRESPIYGYT

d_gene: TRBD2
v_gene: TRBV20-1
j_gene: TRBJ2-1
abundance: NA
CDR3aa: CARDPVGTSGLEQF

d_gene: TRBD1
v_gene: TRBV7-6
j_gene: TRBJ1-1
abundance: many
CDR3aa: ASSFRPGTGSSTEAF

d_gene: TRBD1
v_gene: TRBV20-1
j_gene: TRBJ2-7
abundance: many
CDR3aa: SARLWTGGSYEQY

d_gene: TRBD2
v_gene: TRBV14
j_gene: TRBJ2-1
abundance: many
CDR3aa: ASSPLSGGGAFEQF

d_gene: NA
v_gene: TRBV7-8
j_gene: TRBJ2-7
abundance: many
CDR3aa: ASSREVRDEQY

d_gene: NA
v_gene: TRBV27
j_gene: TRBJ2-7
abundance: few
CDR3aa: ASSLRRNRGYEQY

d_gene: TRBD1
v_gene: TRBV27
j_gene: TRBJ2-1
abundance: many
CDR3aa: ASSQDRANEQF

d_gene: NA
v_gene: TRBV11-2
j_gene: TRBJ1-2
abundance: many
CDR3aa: ASSPGTLYGYT

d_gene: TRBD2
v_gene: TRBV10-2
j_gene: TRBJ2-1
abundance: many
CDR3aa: ASSGGLARNEQF